Here is one T cell receptor (beta chain) with its context. J was trimmed by 0 bases and V by 6 bases; bases with no gene match: 8. Germline values: CDR1 MNHNS, CDR2 SASEGT. This CDR3 is 17 amino acids long. TCRdb used MiXCR to call clones anew from the PCR reads. This sample has some 12,000 clones, with approximately 24% found just once. The source of the sample is a study of metastatic and nonmetastatic thyroid tumors. Turning to the study itself: Repertoire comparison spanned blood and tumor or nodule tissue of malignant and benign thyroid patients.

Ahead of thyroid surgery, no patient had received treatment of any kind. The TCR was taken from a female donor with papillary thyroid cancer or a benign thyroid nodule (not recorded which). Some clones in this sample may be carry-over from other donors' samples. Sample: tumor tissue. V usage is TRBV6-1 and J usage is TRBJ1-1, with 12 bases lining up with TRBD1. The CDR3 DNA is TGTGCCAGCAGGGCCGGGACAGGGGGCGGTGTGAACACTGAAGCTTTCTTT. Protein sequence: CASRAGTGGGVNTEAFF.